A single T cell receptor beta chain is shown here with its context. Its antigen is undetermined. This entry belongs to a study of cytomegalovirus exposure and HLA in healthy donors. The CDR3 runs to 14 residues. With 4 bases removed from V and 2 bases from J, the gap between germline ends came to 9 bases. CDR1 is SGHTA and CDR2 is FQGNSA in the germline V gene. The donors were members of the validation cohort, which comprised roughly 120 subjects and was separate from the first cohort of 666 subjects. Here immunoSEQ multiplex PCR was the method, and the copy in TCRdb shows in-frame clones only, minus some. This sample has roughly 130,000 clones; approximately 91% occur once, and the top ten carry approximately 1.5%. General study findings and limits: The TCR clusters that emerged in the first cohort tended, a later analysis found, to co-occur in the approximately 120 validation repertoires. Most TCR sequences were rare, but some public TCRs occurred in many donors.

The sequence came from a man aged 30-40 years in good health and CMV-seronegative. The sequencing sample was made of PBMCs. This chain connects TRBV7-2 to TRBJ1-5; no clear D gene. CDR3 coding DNA: TGTGCCAGCAGCTACGTCGGGGGCAATCAGCCCCAGCATTTT. The encoded protein is CASSYVGGNQPQHF.